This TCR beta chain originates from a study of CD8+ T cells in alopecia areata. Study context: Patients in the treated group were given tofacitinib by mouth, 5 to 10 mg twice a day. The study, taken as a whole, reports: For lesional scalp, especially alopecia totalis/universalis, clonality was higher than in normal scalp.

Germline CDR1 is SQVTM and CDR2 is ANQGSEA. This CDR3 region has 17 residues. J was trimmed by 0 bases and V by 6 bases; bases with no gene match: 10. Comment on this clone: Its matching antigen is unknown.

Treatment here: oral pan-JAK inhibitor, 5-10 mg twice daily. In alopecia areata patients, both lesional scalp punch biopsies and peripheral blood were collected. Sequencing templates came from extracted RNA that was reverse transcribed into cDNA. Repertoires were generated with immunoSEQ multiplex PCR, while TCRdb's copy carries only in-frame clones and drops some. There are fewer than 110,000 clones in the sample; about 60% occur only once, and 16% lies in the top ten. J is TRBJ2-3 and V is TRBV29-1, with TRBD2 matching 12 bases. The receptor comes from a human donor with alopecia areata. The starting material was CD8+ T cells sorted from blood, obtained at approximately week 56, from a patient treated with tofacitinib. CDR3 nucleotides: TGCAGCGTCGATCTTGGGACTAGCGGGCGAAGCACAGATACGCAGTATTTT. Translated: CSVDLGTSGRSTDTQYF.